The rows below give T cell receptor beta chains drawn from one sample of a study of blood T cells in healthy people across ages. MiXCR, applied by TCRdb to the 5' RACE reads, yields one record per CDR3 protein. The sample carries more than 650,000 distinct CDR3 sequences, around a fifth recorded once. The sequencing sample was made of blood. The receptors shown here come from an older man in good health. Each CDR3 is given with its conserved first and last residue. Each record gives: J gene, clone size, D gene, V gene, CDR3 protein. D genes are given only for firm matches. Size tells how often a clone was seen (once, few, many) or the class of an expanded clone, and some rows leave it out.

J: TRBJ1-1; size: many; D: TRBD1; V: TRBV14; CDR3: CASSRPGQFIWNTEAFF
J: TRBJ2-3; size: .; D: TRBD2; V: TRBV5-1; CDR3: CASSSAGGRTDTQYF
J: TRBJ1-2; size: .; D: .; V: TRBV9; CDR3: CASSKDSQSIYGYTF
J: TRBJ2-3; size: few; D: .; V: TRBV27; CDR3: CASSSPILDTQYF
J: TRBJ2-4; size: few; D: TRBD1; V: TRBV6-6; CDR3: CASSDSGTGGDLAKNIQYF
J: TRBJ1-4; size: few; D: TRBD1; V: TRBV6-6; CDR3: CASSYPQGRNEKLFF
J: TRBJ1-2; size: .; D: TRBD1; V: TRBV12-3/TRBV12-4; CDR3: CASSRQGAYGYTF
J: TRBJ2-3; size: few; D: TRBD2; V: TRBV19; CDR3: CASSSLAVGTDTQYF
J: TRBJ2-3; size: few; D: TRBD1; V: TRBV9; CDR3: CASSVWTGEGRDTQYF
J: TRBJ2-3; size: .; D: TRBD2; V: TRBV5-6; CDR3: CASSLVASGYRTDTQYF
J: .; size: few; D: .; V: TRBV12-3/TRBV12-4; CDR3: CASSSSGADQETQYF
J: TRBJ1-6; size: few; D: TRBD1; V: TRBV9; CDR3: CAKRKPRDRVGDSPLHF
J: TRBJ2-7; size: many; D: TRBD2; V: TRBV28; CDR3: CASSLPGLQDEQYF
J: TRBJ2-5; size: few; D: TRBD2; V: TRBV28; CDR3: CAAKERDYWSF
J: TRBJ1-2; size: .; D: .; V: TRBV7-2; CDR3: CASSPGPGNYGYTF
J: TRBJ2-3; size: once; D: TRBD2; V: TRBV7-2; CDR3: CASSSLGTSGTSTDTQYF
J: TRBJ2-7; size: .; D: TRBD2; V: TRBV7-2; CDR3: CASSLGGKSSYEQYF
J: TRBJ2-2; size: .; D: .; V: TRBV30; CDR3: CAWSVLGLTGELFF
J: TRBJ2-1; size: .; D: TRBD2; V: TRBV7-9; CDR3: CASSREGLAGAYNEQFF
J: TRBJ2-4; size: few; D: TRBD2; V: TRBV20-1; CDR3: CSARDPRAGLAGYIQYF
J: TRBJ1-1; size: .; D: .; V: TRBV6-5; CDR3: CASSYDLDGSTEAFF
J: TRBJ2-1; size: few; D: .; V: TRBV7-6; CDR3: CASSLDPGARSYEQFF
J: .; size: .; D: .; V: TRBV6-5; CDR3: CVSGYEQYF
J: TRBJ2-1; size: few; D: TRBD2; V: TRBV29-1; CDR3: CSALAGVGNEQFF
J: TRBJ1-1; size: many; D: .; V: TRBV24-1; CDR3: CATSDDLNTEAFF
J: TRBJ2-3; size: .; D: .; V: TRBV20-1; CDR3: CSAPISTDTQYF
J: TRBJ1-1; size: .; D: TRBD1; V: TRBV29-1; CDR3: CSARTGDTTEAFF
J: TRBJ2-2; size: .; D: TRBD1; V: TRBV14; CDR3: CASSQRRDRANTGELFF
J: TRBJ1-4; size: few; D: .; V: TRBV7-2; CDR3: CASSLVSGTDEKLFF
J: .; size: few; D: .; V: TRBV6-5; CDR3: CASSYSGSGNEQFF
J: TRBJ2-1; size: few; D: TRBD1; V: TRBV5-1; CDR3: CASSPGQVVRNEQFF
J: TRBJ2-3; size: .; D: TRBD2; V: TRBV7-9; CDR3: CASIPGLAVTDTQYF
J: TRBJ2-1; size: few; D: .; V: TRBV7-3; CDR3: CASRKSGPGNEQFF
J: TRBJ2-4; size: many; D: .; V: TRBV12-3/TRBV12-4; CDR3: CASSEPRTEKNIQYF
J: TRBJ2-1; size: few; D: TRBD2; V: TRBV29-1; CDR3: CSSHSGTSWDEQFF
J: TRBJ1-2; size: few; D: .; V: TRBV14; CDR3: CASSQSRGAVGYTF
J: .; size: few; D: TRBD2; V: TRBV6-2/TRBV6-3; CDR3: CASGGPSGRAHEQFF
J: TRBJ1-3; size: .; D: .; V: TRBV12-3/TRBV12-4; CDR3: CASSLRGLSGNTIYF
J: TRBJ2-5; size: .; D: TRBD1; V: TRBV20-1; CDR3: CSARRTGGTSKQTQYF
J: TRBJ1-5; size: few; D: TRBD1; V: TRBV5-1; CDR3: CASSWEGQLNQPQHF
J: TRBJ2-7; size: few; D: .; V: TRBV27; CDR3: CASSRQYDYEQYF
J: TRBJ1-4; size: .; D: TRBD1; V: TRBV2; CDR3: CASSPTGQGEKLFF
J: TRBJ2-1; size: .; D: .; V: TRBV12-3/TRBV12-4; CDR3: CASSFTGNNEQFF
J: TRBJ2-1; size: .; D: TRBD1; V: TRBV6-1; CDR3: CASSEDRGPYNEQFF
J: TRBJ1-1; size: .; D: .; V: TRBV12-3/TRBV12-4; CDR3: CASSSTRMNTEAFF